These T cell receptor beta chains were read from a single sample in a study of CD8 T cells in Susac syndrome. TCRdb independently ran MiXCR on the immunoSEQ multiplex PCR reads; one entry per CDR3 protein. The table shows under 150,000 distinct CDR3 sequences, with 90% to 96% occurring only once. Sequencing was performed on CD4+ T cells from PBMCs. These receptors originate from a human donor with Susac syndrome. Each CDR3 is given with its conserved first and last residue. Each record gives: V gene, D gene, clone size, J gene, CDR3 DNA, CDR3 protein. The D gene is left open where the match is weak. Not all rows give a size; the values are once, few, many and, for expanded clones, a class.

TRBV28	TRBD1	NA	TRBJ1-5	TGTGCCAGCAGGGGACAGGTGAAGGGTAGCAATCAGCCCCAGCATTTT	CASRGQVKGSNQPQHF
TRBV29-1	TRBD2	NA	TRBJ2-3	TGCAGCGTTCGAGGGACTAGCGGGACGACTAGCACAGATACGCAGTATTTT	CSVRGTSGTTSTDTQYF
TRBV29-1	NA	NA	TRBJ1-1	TGCAGCGTTATGGGCCCCCTGTCCGACACTGAAGCTTTCTTT	CSVMGPLSDTEAFF
TRBV2	TRBD2	NA	TRBJ2-1	TGTGCCACCCAGCGGGATAGCTACAATGAGCAGTTCTTC	CATQRDSYNEQFF
TRBV6-5	TRBD1	NA	TRBJ2-7	TGTGCCAGCAGTTACACCTCTTGGGTTGGGGACAGGGGGAGTTGGATCATCTTC	CASSYTSWVGDRGSWIIF
TRBV20-1	NA	NA	TRBJ2-1	TGCAGTGCTAGAGACCCACTATCCTTTACAACTGAGCAGTTCTTC	CSARDPLSFTTEQFF
TRBV18	TRBD1	NA	TRBJ1-1	TGTGCCAGCTCACCTGGGGCAGGGGGAAGGGAAGCTTTCTTT	CASSPGAGGREAFF
TRBV7-9	TRBD1	NA	TRBJ1-4	TGTGCCAGCAGCACTCCCGGGACAGGGGGCGAAAAACTGTTTTTT	CASSTPGTGGEKLFF
TRBV6-2/TRBV6-3	NA	NA	TRBJ2-5	TGTGCCAGCCGCCACAGTGCAAGAGAGACCCAGTACTTC	CASRHSARETQYF
TRBV6-5	TRBD2	once	TRBJ2-1	TGTGCCACAGTCAGATCGGGAGGTGGATACAATGAGCAGTTCTTC	CATVRSGGGYNEQFF
TRBV12-3/TRBV12-4	NA	NA	TRBJ2-7	TGTGCCAGCACCCCGGACAGTGGTGTTTCCGAGCAGTACTTC	CASTPDSGVSEQYF
TRBV20-1	TRBD2	NA	TRBJ2-3	TGCAGTGCTAGAGCCCTCCCTCTAGCGGGAGTAGATGATACGCAGTATTTT	CSARALPLAGVDDTQYF
TRBV12-3/TRBV12-4	TRBD1	NA	TRBJ2-5	TGTGCCAGCAGTCCGACAGGGCCGCAAGAGACCCAGTACTTC	CASSPTGPQETQYF
TRBV29-1	TRBD1	NA	TRBJ2-7	TGCAGCGTCGGACAGGTAACCGAGCAGTACTTC	CSVGQVTEQYF
TRBV12-3/TRBV12-4	NA	once	TRBJ1-5	TGTGCCAGCAGTTTGGACACCCAGCCCCAGCATTTT	CASSLDTQPQHF
TRBV29-1	TRBD2	once	TRBJ2-1	TGCAGCGTTGAAACCCTTCGGGAGGTCGGTGAGCAGTTCTTC	CSVETLREVGEQFF
TRBV20-1	NA	NA	TRBJ1-5	TGCAGTGCCAGAGACAGTACCTATAGCAATCAGCCCCAGCATTTT	CSARDSTYSNQPQHF
TRBV5-1	NA	NA	TRBJ2-5	TGCGCCAGCACAGGTCAGGACCCAAAAGAGACCCAGTACTTC	CASTGQDPKETQYF
TRBV20-1	NA	NA	TRBJ1-5	TGCAGTGCTAACCTGCCCAATCAGCCCCAGCATTTT	CSANLPNQPQHF
TRBV12-3/TRBV12-4	NA	NA	TRBJ1-5	TGTGCCAGCAGTGAAAGCTGGGGGAGCAATCAGCCCCAGCATTTT	CASSESWGSNQPQHF
TRBV21-1	NA	NA	TRBJ2-1	TGTGCCAGCACCCCATGGACTAGCGGTACCTACAATGAGCAGTTCTTC	CASTPWTSGTYNEQFF
TRBV18	NA	few	TRBJ2-7	TGTGCCAGCTCACAAGACAGGAGCTCCTACGAGCAGTACTTC	CASSQDRSSYEQYF
TRBV28	NA	NA	TRBJ2-1	TGTGCCAGCAGTCCCACTTACGCCCGGGGGCTCAATGAGCAGTTCTTC	CASSPTYARGLNEQFF
TRBV24-1	TRBD2	NA	TRBJ2-3	TGTGCCACCAGTGACACGACTAGCGGAGGGTTCACAGATACGCAGTATTTT	CATSDTTSGGFTDTQYF
TRBV15	NA	NA	TRBJ1-5	TGTGCCACCAGCAGAGAGGTTCAGCCCCAGCATTTT	CATSREVQPQHF
TRBV6-2/TRBV6-3	NA	NA	TRBJ2-7	TGTGCCAGCAGTTACTCGATCCTCCCTATGTCTGGACATCCCTACGAGCAGTACTTC	CASSYSILPMSGHPYEQYF
TRBV3-1	TRBD1	NA	TRBJ1-2	TGTGCCAGCAGCCGTGGACAGGGGAGGCCCTATGGCTACACCTTC	CASSRGQGRPYGYTF
TRBV20-1	NA	NA	TRBJ2-5	TGCAGTGCCGCTAACCTGGGGCGAGAGACCCAGTACTTC	CSAANLGRETQYF
TRBV4-1	TRBD1	NA	TRBJ1-6	TGCGCCAGCAGCCAGATTCCCTTTGGACAGGTATTCAATTCACCCCTCCACTTT	CASSQIPFGQVFNSPLHF
TRBV2	NA	NA	TRBJ2-2	TGTGCCAGCAGCCTCGCCCTGACGGCCGGGGAGCTGTTTTTT	CASSLALTAGELFF
TRBV9	NA	NA	TRBJ2-5	TGTGCCAGCAGCGCCCGCTCCCGGGACCAAGAGACCCAGTACTTC	CASSARSRDQETQYF
TRBV4-1	NA	NA	TRBJ2-5	TGCGCCAGCAGCCAAGAGCCGGCCCCTGGCGGGTCGTACCAAGAGACCCAGTACTTC	CASSQEPAPGGSYQETQYF
TRBV29-1	NA	NA	TRBJ1-5	TGCAGCCCGACCCCGGGGAGTAGCAATCAGCCCCAGCATTTT	CSPTPGSSNQPQHF
TRBV28	TRBD2	NA	TRBJ2-1	TGTGCCAGCAGCTCCGGACTAGCGGGAGGTTTCTACAATGAGCAGTTCTTC	CASSSGLAGGFYNEQFF
TRBV6-6	NA	NA	TRBJ2-3	TGTGCCAGCAGGACACTAGTAACAGATACGCAGTATTTT	CASRTLVTDTQYF
TRBV5-1	TRBD1	NA	TRBJ1-2	TGCGCCAGCAGCTTGCAAGGACTCAGGGGACAGCTGGGGAATGGCTACACCTTC	CASSLQGLRGQLGNGYTF
TRBV5-1	NA	NA	TRBJ2-5	TGCGCCAGCAGTCTGCAGGCGGAGACCCAGTACTTC	CASSLQAETQYF
TRBV20-1	NA	NA	TRBJ1-4	TGCAGTGCGCTTGACAGAGTCCGCAGAAAACTGTTTTTT	CSALDRVRRKLFF
TRBV20-1	NA	NA	TRBJ1-4	TGCAGTGCTAGAGATCGACTCGCAACTAATGAAAAACTGTTTTTT	CSARDRLATNEKLFF
TRBV12-3/TRBV12-4	NA	NA	TRBJ1-6	TGTGCCAGCAGTGAGGGGAGGTTCTCACCCCTCCACTTT	CASSEGRFSPLHF
TRBV30	NA	NA	TRBJ1-5	TGTGCCTGGAGTGGAGGGCGCCGAGGAGATCAGCCCCAGCATTTT	CAWSGGRRGDQPQHF
TRBV9	NA	NA	TRBJ2-2	TGTGCCAGCAGCGTAGCTAGTCGGGGGACCAACACCGGGGAGCTGTTTTTT	CASSVASRGTNTGELFF
TRBV20-1	TRBD1	once	TRBJ2-1	TGCAGTGCTAGCCCGGGACAGGGCAATGAGCAGTTCTTC	CSASPGQGNEQFF
TRBV7-9	NA	NA	TRBJ2-4	TGTGCCAGCAGTACGTCTCGGCCCCCATCGGACATTCAGTACTTC	CASSTSRPPSDIQYF
TRBV18	NA	NA	TRBJ2-5	TGTGCCAGCTCTCGGGACCGCAGTTACCAAGAGACCCAGTACTTC	CASSRDRSYQETQYF
TRBV12-3/TRBV12-4	TRBD2	NA	TRBJ2-1	TGTGCCAGCAGTCATCTAGCGGGAGGGAGGAACAATGAGCAGTTCTTC	CASSHLAGGRNNEQFF
TRBV6-5	TRBD2	NA	TRBJ2-2	TGTGCCAGCAGTTACGCATACGCGGGAGCGAACACCGGGGAGCTGTTTTTT	CASSYAYAGANTGELFF
TRBV20-1	TRBD2	NA	TRBJ2-7	TGCAGTGCTTCTAGCGGGGGGGCCTACGAGCAGTACTTC	CSASSGGAYEQYF
TRBV29-1	NA	NA	TRBJ1-2	TGCAGCGTTGCGGGGTCGGGTGGCTACACCTTC	CSVAGSGGYTF